Sequencing of this T cell receptor (beta chain) was carried out in a study of response to subunit inactivated influenza vaccine. Turning to this clonotype: Its target is not known.

The CDR3 contains 16 residues. Germline CDR1 and CDR2: LNHNV and YYDKDF (reference sequence). V lost 1 base and J 1 base, leaving 11 bases between the germline ends. Study results and caveats: New T cells are recruited in small numbers by each seasonal influenza vaccination, according to the authors' suggestion.

TCRdb reprocessed the RT-PCR reads with MiXCR, giving one entry per CDR3 protein. The data show hundreds of thousands of distinct CDR3 sequences, roughly 14% seen once. Sequencing was performed on PBMCs from blood, taken roughly 12 days after vaccination. The rearrangement links TRBV15 to TRBJ2-1; perhaps TRBD2 as D (5 bases). The TCR comes from a man aged 50 or older who received an inactivated influenza vaccine. The CDR3 DNA reads TGTGCCACCAGCAGAGCCCCGAGGGAGTCCTACAATGAGCAGTTCTTC. Translation gives CATSRAPRESYNEQFF.